What follows describes a single T cell receptor (beta chain). The target antigen is unknown. This record belongs to a study of cytomegalovirus exposure and HLA in healthy donors. About the study: There were approximately 400 genotyped donors. Of these, roughly 80% fell in the genetic ancestry cluster associated with self-reported Caucasian donors. Study-level results: When analyzed later, a missense DCLRE1C variant was found to be linked to TCR beta V- and J-gene trimming.

Use of 60 Vbeta and 13 Jbeta primers characterized the PCR. Libraries were prepared by immunoSEQ multiplex PCR; TCRdb keeps only in-frame clonotypes and omits some of them. The data show about 63,000 clones, approximately 70% seen once. The source of this sequence is a man over 45 in good health and CMV-seronegative. The specimen sequenced was PBMCs.

This CDR3 is CASSLAGGNTEAFF. The CDR3 nucleotides are TGTGCCAGCAGCTTGGCGGGGGGGAACACTGAAGCTTTCTTT. V and J are TRBV5-6 and TRBJ1-1, with a tentative D call TRBD1 (5 bases). Germline V gives CDR1 SGHDT, CDR2 YYEEEE. V lost 0 bases, J lost 1 base, and 7 bases lay in between. There are 14 residues in the CDR3.